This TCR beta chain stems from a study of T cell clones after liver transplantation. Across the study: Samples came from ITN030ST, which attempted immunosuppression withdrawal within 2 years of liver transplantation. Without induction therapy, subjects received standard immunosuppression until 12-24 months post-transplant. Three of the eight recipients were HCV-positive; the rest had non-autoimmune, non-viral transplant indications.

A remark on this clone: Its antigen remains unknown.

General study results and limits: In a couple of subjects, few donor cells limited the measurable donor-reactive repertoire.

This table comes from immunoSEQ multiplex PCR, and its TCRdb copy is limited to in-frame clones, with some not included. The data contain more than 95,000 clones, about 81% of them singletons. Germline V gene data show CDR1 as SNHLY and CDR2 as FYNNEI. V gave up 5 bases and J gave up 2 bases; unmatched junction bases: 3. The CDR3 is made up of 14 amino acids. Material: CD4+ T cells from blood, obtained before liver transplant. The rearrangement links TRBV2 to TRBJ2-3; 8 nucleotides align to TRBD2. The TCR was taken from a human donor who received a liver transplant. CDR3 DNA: TGTGCCAGCAGTCGGCGGGGGGACACAGATACGCAGTATTTT. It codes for CASSRRGDTDTQYF. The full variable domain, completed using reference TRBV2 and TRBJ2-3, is EPEVTQTPSHQVTQMGQEVILRCVPISNHLYFYWYRQILGQKVEFLVSFYNNEISEKSEIFDDQFSVERPDGSNFTLKIRSTKLEDSAMYFCASSRRGDTDTQYFGPGTRLTVL.